The following is a T cell receptor (delta chain) sequence with its context. This sample is drawn from a study of gamma-delta T cells after stem cell transplantation. TCRdb reprocessed the RT-PCR reads using CATT. The sample has about 2,400 delta-chain clones, approximately 2.5% seen once. V was pared by 0 bases and J by 0 bases, with 17 bases of the junction left unmatched. Germline lookup yields CDR1 GEAIGNYY and CDR2 EKD. The length of the CDR3 is 20 residues. The rearrangement uses TRDV2 and TRDJ1; 8 bases are shared with TRDD3. The sample taken for sequencing was gamma-delta T cells. This sequence was found in a human donor. It is not recorded whose cells these are; they may come from a transplant donor. The chain's CDR3 is CACDTVGVGGSTSYTDKLIF. The CDR3 nucleotides are TGTGCCTGTGACACCGTCGGTGTTGGGGGATCGACTTCTTACACCGATAAACTCATCTTT.